This record looks at one T cell receptor (beta chain) sequence and its context. The antigen is not known. The sample is drawn from a study of T cells in Graves' hyperthyroidism and ophthalmopathy. Turning to the study itself: It was at initial diagnosis, before any treatment, that peripheral blood was collected.

RNA transcripts served as the template for amplifying TCR beta CDR3 regions. Initially, a first-round RT-PCR of the TCR CDR3 employed the HTBI primer set. TCRdb ran MiXCR on the multiplex PCR reads and lists one entry per CDR3 protein. This sample has about 640,000 distinct CDR3 sequences, with roughly 20% found just once. The ends lost 6 bases at V and 5 bases at J; junction bases unmatched: 4. Germline loops: CDR1 MNHEY, CDR2 SMNVEV (reference sequence). This CDR3 has 15 residues. Whole-study results and caveats: Most thyroid clonotypes with frequency above 0.001 were detected in blood.

Disease lasting under 3 months, a NOSPECS grade of at least 4, and a Clinical Activity Score of at least 3 were features of the ophthalmopathy patients. Thyroid ultrasound and orbital computed tomography, with clinical symptoms and serum thyroxine and TRAb, informed diagnoses. The V call is TRBV27, the J call TRBJ2-3; TRBD2 matches 14 bases. The sequenced material came from blood. This receptor was identified in a man younger than 40 with Graves' ophthalmopathy. The CDR3: CASRTSGRAKDTQYF. Here the CDR3 DNA reads TGTGCCAGCAGGACTAGCGGGAGGGCCAAAGATACGCAGTATTTT.